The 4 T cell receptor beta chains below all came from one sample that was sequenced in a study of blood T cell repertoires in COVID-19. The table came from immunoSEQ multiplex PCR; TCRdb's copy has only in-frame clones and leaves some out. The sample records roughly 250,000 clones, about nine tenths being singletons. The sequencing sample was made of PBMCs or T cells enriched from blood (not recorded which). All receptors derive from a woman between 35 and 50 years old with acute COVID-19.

CDR3 nucleotide sequence: TGTGCCACCAGCCCTGGTAGGGGGACCTACAATGAGCAGTTCTTC. Protein: CATSPGRGTYNEQFF. The V call is TRBV15, the J call TRBJ2-1, with D perhaps TRBD1 (6 bases). The CDR3 consists of 15 residues. Trimming pared 5 bases from V and 2 bases from J, leaving 13 bases between. The V gene's germline CDR1 is LNHNV and CDR2 YYDKDF (reference sequence).

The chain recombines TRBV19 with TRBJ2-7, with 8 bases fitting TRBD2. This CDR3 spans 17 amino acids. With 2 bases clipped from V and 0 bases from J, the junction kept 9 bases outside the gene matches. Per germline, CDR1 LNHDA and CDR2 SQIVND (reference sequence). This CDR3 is CASSISVGAGDSYEQYF. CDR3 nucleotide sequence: TGTGCCAGTAGTATATCCGTGGGAGCGGGGGACTCCTACGAGCAGTACTTC.

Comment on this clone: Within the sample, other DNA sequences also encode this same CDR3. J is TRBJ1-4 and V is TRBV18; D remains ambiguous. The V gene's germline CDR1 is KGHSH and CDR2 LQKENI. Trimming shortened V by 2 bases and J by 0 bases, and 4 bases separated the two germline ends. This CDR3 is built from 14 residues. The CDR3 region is CASSPSATNEKLFF. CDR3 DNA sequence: TGTGCCAGCTCACCATCGGCAACTAATGAAAAACTGTTTTTT.

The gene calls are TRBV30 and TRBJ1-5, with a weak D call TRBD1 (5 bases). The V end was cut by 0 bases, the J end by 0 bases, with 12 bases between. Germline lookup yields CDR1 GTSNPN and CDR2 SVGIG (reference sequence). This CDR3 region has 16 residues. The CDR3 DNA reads TGTGCCTGGAGTGTACGGGGGTACAGTAGCAATCAGCCCCAGCATTTT. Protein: CAWSVRGYSSNQPQHF.